This TCR beta chain was observed in a study of tissue T cells after allogeneic stem cell transplantation. Study findings and constraints: TCR repertoires tracked anatomic similarity, regardless of disease or transplant status. Few T cell clones were shared across patients, but motif clusters showed tissue-specific shared signatures.

By proportion, this clone is large. The antigen is undetermined. Genes and germline are mouse. The observed sequence ends 1 residue before the CDR3 terminus, with the missing tail filled in from the germline J gene. Germline V lookup: CDR1 KGHPV, CDR2 FQNQEV (reference sequence). This CDR3 has 13 amino acids. The germline V and J ends were trimmed by 2 bases and 1 base, with 5 bases remaining between them. The time point here: mouse harvest day 14 after allogeneic transplant. Mouse grafts combined 10^7 T-cell-depleted bone marrow cells with 10^6 splenic CD5+ T cells. B6 (H2b) cells into BALB/c (H2d) mice; tissues taken at day 7 or 14. Sequencing of TCRbeta CDR3 at survey depth gave sequences and template counts. Produced via immunoSEQ multiplex PCR; TCRdb's table is partial and in-frame only. The sample lists several thousand clones; 50% were seen once.

The sequence came from a female BALB/c mouse given C57BL/6 T cells with graft-versus-host disease after an allogeneic hematopoietic cell transplant. Sequenced sample: gut tissue. This chain joins TRBV26 and TRBJ1-2; D uncertain. CDR3 DNA (partial): TGTGCCAGCAGTCTGGGCAGAAACTCCGACTACACC. Translating it yields CASSLGRNSDYT. The entire CDR3 sequence reads CASSLGRNSDYTF.